The 9 T cell receptor beta chains below all came from one sample that was sequenced in a study of early T cells in non-severe SARS-CoV-2 infection (dated by TCRdb to the early 2020s). Libraries were prepared through 5' RACE. The sequencer listed for this sample is NextSeq 500. In TCRdb, the public reads were trimmed at Q25 with fastp and aligned with MiXCR, with productive beta chains retained. Merged by CDR3 protein, the rows form single entries marked with the most common genes and DNA. The sample records 70,000 or so distinct CDR3 sequences, approximately 14% of which are singletons. The biggest ten clones account for more than 12% of the sample. Material for sequencing was whole blood. These receptors all come from an adult who was a healthcare worker with PCR-confirmed SARS-CoV-2 infection or an uninfected control (not recorded which).

This clonotype was seen ten or more times. This CDR3 reads CSIGGPETQYF. In nucleotides, the CDR3 is TGCAGCATAGGTGGCCCAGAGACCCAGTACTTC. This sequence joins TRBV29-1 and TRBJ2-5; no firm D call. The V and J ends lost 8 bases and 4 bases respectively, with 11 bases between them. This CDR3 has 11 residues. Germline lookup yields CDR1 SQVTM and CDR2 ANQGSEA.

The chain recombines TRBV29-1 with TRBJ2-3; D remains ambiguous. Germline CDR1 is SQVTM and CDR2 is ANQGSEA. Trimming removed 0 bases from V and 2 bases from J, with 12 bases in between. The CDR3 covers 15 residues. CDR3 protein: CSVEDLGLVTDTQYF. Here the CDR3 DNA reads TGCAGCGTTGAAGACTTAGGGCTAGTCACAGATACGCAGTATTTT.

Only a few counts were recorded for this clonotype. V usage is TRBV27 and J usage is TRBJ2-3, with TRBD1 as a possible D gene (5 bases). This CDR3 spans 13 amino acids. Germline V gives CDR1 MNHEY, CDR2 SMNVEV (reference sequence). With 6 bases removed from V and 4 bases from J, the gap between germline ends came to 11 bases. CDR3 region: CASRVGVSDTQYF. The DNA of the CDR3 is TGTGCCAGCAGAGTAGGGGTGTCAGATACGCAGTATTTT.

This clonotype was seen more than once but under ten times. This chain links TRBV25-1 with TRBJ1-1; D remains unclear. Trimming took 2 bases from V and 5 from J, leaving 9 bases between them. The germline V gene encodes CDR1 MGHDK and CDR2 SYGVNS. The CDR3 is made up of 13 amino acids. CDR3 in DNA: TGTGCCAGCAGTGAAGAGTGGTCGACTGAAGCTTTCTTT. Translating it yields CASSEEWSTEAFF. Complete variable domain (other parts from reference TRBV25-1 and TRBJ1-1): EADIYQTPRYLVIGTGKKITLECSQTMGHDKMYWYQQDPGMELHLIHYSYGVNSTEKGDLSSESTVSRIRTEHFPLTLESARPSHTSQYLCASSEEWSTEAFFGQGTRLTVV.

The chain couples TRBV5-1 to TRBJ2-1; unclear D gene. Trimming removed 0 bases at V and 4 bases at J, with 11 bases between. Germline-derived CDR1 and CDR2 are SGHRS and YFSETQ. CDR3 length: 15 amino acids. The CDR3 spells CASSLVPALYNEQFF. CDR3 coding DNA: TGCGCCAGCAGCTTGGTTCCAGCCCTATACAATGAGCAGTTCTTC.

In its sample, this clonotype was seen a few times. The gene calls are TRBV20-1 and TRBJ2-7, with 7 positions matching TRBD2. The CDR3 loop spans 13 amino acids. Trimming cost V 4 bases and J 6 bases; bases outside gene matches: 9. Germline values: CDR1 DFQATT, CDR2 SNEGSKA (reference sequence). The CDR3 region is CSATPLTGGEQYF. The DNA of the CDR3 is TGCAGTGCTACACCCCTGACGGGGGGCGAGCAGTACTTC.

The V and J genes are TRBV27 and TRBJ2-3; D gene unclear. This CDR3 is built from 15 residues. The V and J ends lost 5 bases and 4 bases respectively, with 16 bases between them. The V gene's germline CDR1 is MNHEY and CDR2 SMNVEV (reference sequence). CDR3: CASSHGPLAPDTQYF. CDR3 DNA sequence: TGTGCCAGCAGTCACGGGCCCTTAGCCCCAGATACGCAGTATTTT.

This clonotype was found many times. As DNA, the CDR3 is TGTGCCAGCTCACCTTCGGGGACAGGGGGCAGGCAGCCCCAGCATTTT. Translation: CASSPSGTGGRQPQHF. This sequence joins TRBV18 and TRBJ1-5, with TRBD1 matching over 12 bases. This CDR3 is 16 amino acids long. Germline-derived CDR1 and CDR2 are KGHSH and LQKENI. V lost 3 bases and J lost 7; bases outside the gene matches: 7.

This CDR3 is CSGISTEAFF. The CDR3 DNA follows: TGCAGCGGAATATCCACTGAAGCTTTCTTT. V gene TRBV29-1 combines with J gene TRBJ1-1; D not resolved. The CDR3 runs 10 residues. In germline, CDR1 is SQVTM, CDR2 ANQGSEA. Trimming shortened V by 7 bases and J by 4 bases, and 7 bases separated the two germline ends.